This TCR beta chain was captured in a study of blood T cell repertoires in COVID-19. As for the study in general: COVID-19 samples, acute and convalescent, were from the United States, Italy and Spain. The analysed material was cDNA or gDNA that came from T cells, B-cell-depleted T cells, or PBMCs.

This CDR3 spans 14 amino acids. The germline V and J ends were trimmed by 5 bases and 3 bases, with 15 bases remaining between them. Germline CDR1 and CDR2: SGHDT and YYEEEE. The authors' processing: Amplifying reference gene primers gave estimates of nucleated cell counts. Generated by immunoSEQ multiplex PCR, the TCRdb table keeps only in-frame clones and is missing some. That table is the source of V, J and clone size, and D and trimming were worked out from the DNA. Of some 130,000 clones listed, approximately 88% are singletons. The chain is built from TRBV5-6 and TRBJ2-7; a possible D gene is TRBD2 (6 bases). Sequences were obtained from peripheral blood. This receptor was taken from a man aged 45 to 65 with acute or convalescent COVID-19. DNA of the CDR3: TGTGCCAGCAGTCCCGGGACTCGGGGCTACGAGCAGTACTTC. It specifies CASSPGTRGYEQYF.